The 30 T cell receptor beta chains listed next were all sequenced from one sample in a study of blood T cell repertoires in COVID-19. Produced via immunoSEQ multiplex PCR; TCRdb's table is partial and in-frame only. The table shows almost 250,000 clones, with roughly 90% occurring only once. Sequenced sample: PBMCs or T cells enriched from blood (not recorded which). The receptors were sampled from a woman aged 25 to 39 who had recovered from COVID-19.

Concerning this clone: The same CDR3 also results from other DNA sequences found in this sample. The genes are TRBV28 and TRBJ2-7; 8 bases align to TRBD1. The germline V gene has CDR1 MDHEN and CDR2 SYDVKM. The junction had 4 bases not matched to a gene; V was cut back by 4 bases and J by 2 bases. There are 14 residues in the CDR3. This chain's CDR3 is CASSSPGQAYEQYF. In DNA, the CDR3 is TGTGCCAGCAGTTCACCGGGACAGGCCTACGAGCAGTACTTC.

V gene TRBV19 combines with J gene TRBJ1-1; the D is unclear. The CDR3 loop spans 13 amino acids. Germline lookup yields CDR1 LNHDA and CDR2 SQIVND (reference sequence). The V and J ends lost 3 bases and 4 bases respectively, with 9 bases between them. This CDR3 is CASSIGEGTEAFF. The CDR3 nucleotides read TGTGCCAGTAGTATCGGGGAGGGCACTGAAGCTTTCTTT. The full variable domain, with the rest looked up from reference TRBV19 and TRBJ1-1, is DGGITQSPKYLFRKEGQNVTLSCEQNLNHDAMYWYRQDPGQGLRLIYYSQIVNDFQKGDIAEGYSVSREKKESFPLTVTSAQKNPTAFYLCASSIGEGTEAFFGQGTRLTVV.

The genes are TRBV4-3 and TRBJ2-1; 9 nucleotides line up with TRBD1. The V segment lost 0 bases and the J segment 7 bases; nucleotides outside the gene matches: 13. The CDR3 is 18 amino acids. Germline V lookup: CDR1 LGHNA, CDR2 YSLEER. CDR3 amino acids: CASSQESIGGGTGNEQFF. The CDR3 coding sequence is TGCGCCAGCAGCCAAGAGTCAATAGGGGGCGGGACAGGGAATGAGCAGTTCTTC.

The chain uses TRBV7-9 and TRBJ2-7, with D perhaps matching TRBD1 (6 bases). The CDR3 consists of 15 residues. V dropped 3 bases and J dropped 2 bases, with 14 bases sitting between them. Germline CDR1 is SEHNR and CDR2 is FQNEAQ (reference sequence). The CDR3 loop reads CASSLNTGSPYEQYF. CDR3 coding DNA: TGTGCCAGCAGCTTGAACACAGGGTCCCCCTACGAGCAGTACTTC.

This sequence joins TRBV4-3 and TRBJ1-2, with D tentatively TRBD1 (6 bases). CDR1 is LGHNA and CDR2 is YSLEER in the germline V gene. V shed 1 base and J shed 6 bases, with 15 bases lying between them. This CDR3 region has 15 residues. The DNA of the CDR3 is TGCGCCAGCAGCCAAGTTTTTTCAGGGGTTGATGGCTACACCTTC. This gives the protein CASSQVFSGVDGYTF.

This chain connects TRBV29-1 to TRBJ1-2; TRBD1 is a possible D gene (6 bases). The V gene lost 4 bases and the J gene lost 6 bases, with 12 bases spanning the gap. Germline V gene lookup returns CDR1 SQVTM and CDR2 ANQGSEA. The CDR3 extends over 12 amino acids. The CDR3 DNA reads TGCAGCGTTGCGGGGCAGGGGAATGGCTACACCTTC. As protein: CSVAGQGNGYTF. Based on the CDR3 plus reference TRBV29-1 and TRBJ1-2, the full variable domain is SAVISQKPSRDICQRGTSLTIQCQVDSQVTMMFWYRQQPGQSLTLIATANQGSEATYESGFVIDKFPISRPNLTFSTLTVSNMSPEDSSIYLCSVAGQGNGYTFGSGTRLTVV.

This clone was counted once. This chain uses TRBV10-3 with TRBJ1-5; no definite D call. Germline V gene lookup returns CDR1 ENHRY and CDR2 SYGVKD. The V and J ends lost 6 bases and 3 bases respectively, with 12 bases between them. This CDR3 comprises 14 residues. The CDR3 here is CAISAENYNQPQHF. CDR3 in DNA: TGTGCCATCAGCGCAGAAAACTACAATCAGCCCCAGCATTTT.

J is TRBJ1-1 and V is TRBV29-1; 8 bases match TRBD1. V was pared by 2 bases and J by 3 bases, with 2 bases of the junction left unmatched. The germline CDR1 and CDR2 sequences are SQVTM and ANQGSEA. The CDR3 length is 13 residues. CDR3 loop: CSVETGGDTEAFF. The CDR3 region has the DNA TGCAGCGTTGAAACAGGGGGGGACACTGAAGCTTTCTTT. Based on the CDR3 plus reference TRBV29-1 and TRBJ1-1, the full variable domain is SAVISQKPSRDICQRGTSLTIQCQVDSQVTMMFWYRQQPGQSLTLIATANQGSEATYESGFVIDKFPISRPNLTFSTLTVSNMSPEDSSIYLCSVETGGDTEAFFGQGTRLTVV.

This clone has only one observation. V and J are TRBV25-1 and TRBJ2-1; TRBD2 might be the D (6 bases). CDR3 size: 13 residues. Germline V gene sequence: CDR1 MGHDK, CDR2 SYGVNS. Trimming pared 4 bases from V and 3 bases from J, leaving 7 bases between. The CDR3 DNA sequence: TGTGCCAGCAGTGTGGGAGGCTACAATGAGCAGTTCTTC. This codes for CASSVGGYNEQFF.

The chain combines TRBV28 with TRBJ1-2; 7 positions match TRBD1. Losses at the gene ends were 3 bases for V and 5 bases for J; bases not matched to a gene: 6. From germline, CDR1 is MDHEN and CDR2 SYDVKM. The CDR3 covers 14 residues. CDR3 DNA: TGTGCCAGCAGTTTTATGGGACAGACTTATGGCTACACCTTC. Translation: CASSFMGQTYGYTF.

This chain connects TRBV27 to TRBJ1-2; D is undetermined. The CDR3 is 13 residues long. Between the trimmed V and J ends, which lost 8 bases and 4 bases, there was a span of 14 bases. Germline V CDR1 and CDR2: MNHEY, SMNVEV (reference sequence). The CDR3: CASAFEVGYGYTF. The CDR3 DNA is TGTGCCAGCGCGTTCGAGGTGGGCTATGGCTACACCTTC.

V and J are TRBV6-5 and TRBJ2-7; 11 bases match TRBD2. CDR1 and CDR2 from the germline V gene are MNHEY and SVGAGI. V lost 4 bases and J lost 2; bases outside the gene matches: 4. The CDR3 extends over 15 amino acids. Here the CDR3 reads CASSWGTSGTYEQYF. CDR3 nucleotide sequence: TGTGCCAGCAGTTGGGGGACTAGCGGCACCTACGAGCAGTACTTC.

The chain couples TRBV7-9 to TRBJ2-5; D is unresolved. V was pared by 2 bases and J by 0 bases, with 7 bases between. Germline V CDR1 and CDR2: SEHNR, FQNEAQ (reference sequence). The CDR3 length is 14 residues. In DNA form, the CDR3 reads TGTGCCAGCAGCTTATATACAGACCAAGAGACCCAGTACTTC. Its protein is CASSLYTDQETQYF.

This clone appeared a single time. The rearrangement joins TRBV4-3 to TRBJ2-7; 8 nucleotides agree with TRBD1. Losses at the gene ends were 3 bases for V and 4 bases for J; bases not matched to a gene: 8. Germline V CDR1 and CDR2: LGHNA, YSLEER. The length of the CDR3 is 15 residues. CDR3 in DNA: TGCGCCAGCAGCCATGCCGGGACAGGAGATTACGAGCAGTACTTC. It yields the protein CASSHAGTGDYEQYF.

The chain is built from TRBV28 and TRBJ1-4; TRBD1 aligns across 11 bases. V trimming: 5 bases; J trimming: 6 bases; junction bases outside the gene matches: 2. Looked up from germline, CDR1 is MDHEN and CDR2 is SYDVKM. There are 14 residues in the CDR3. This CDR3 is CASSGTGGHEKLFF. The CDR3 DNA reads TGTGCCAGCAGTGGGACAGGGGGTCATGAAAAACTGTTTTTT.

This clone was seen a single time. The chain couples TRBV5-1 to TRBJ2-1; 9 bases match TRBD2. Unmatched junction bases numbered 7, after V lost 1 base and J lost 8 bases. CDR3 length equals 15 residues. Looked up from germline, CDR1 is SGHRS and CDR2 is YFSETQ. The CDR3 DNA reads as TGCGCCAGCAGCTTGATGGCGGGAGGGCCCGATGAGCAGTTCTTC. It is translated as CASSLMAGGPDEQFF.

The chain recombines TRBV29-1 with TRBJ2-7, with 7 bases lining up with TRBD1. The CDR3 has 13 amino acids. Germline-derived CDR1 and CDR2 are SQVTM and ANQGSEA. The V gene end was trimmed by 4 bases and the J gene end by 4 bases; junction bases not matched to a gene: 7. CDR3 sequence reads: CSVGGGRVYEQYF. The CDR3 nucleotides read TGCAGCGTTGGAGGGGGCAGGGTGTACGAGCAGTACTTC.

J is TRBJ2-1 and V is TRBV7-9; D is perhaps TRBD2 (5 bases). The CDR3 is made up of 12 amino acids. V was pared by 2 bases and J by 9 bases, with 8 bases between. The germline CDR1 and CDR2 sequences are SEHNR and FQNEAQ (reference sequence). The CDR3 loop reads CASSLLAGEQFF. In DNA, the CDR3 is TGTGCCAGCAGCTTATTGGCGGGTGAGCAGTTCTTC.

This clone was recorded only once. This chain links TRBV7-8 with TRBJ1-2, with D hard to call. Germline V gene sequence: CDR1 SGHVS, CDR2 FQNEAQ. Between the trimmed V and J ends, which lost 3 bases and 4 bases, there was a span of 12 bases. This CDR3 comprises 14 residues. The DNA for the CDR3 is TGTGCCAGCAGCTTGGACGGGAAGCGCTATGGCTACACCTTC. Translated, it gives CASSLDGKRYGYTF.

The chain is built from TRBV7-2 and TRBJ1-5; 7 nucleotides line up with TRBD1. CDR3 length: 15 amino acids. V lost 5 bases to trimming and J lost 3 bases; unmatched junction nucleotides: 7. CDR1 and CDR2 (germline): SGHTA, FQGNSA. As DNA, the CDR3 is TGTGCCAGCAGCCTTGCCACAGGGGTCAATCAGCCCCAGCATTTT. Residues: CASSLATGVNQPQHF.

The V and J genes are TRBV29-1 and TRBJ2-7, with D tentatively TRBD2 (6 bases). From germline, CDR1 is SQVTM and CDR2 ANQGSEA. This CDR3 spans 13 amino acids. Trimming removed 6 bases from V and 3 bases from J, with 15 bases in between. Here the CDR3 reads CSVVSSVDYEQYF. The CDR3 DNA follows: TGCAGCGTCGTCTCTAGCGTGGACTACGAGCAGTACTTC.

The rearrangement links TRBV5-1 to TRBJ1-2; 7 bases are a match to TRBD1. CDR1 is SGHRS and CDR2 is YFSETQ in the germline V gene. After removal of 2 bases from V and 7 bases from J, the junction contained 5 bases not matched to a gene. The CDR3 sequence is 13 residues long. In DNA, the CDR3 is TGCGCCAGCAGCTTTGACAGGGCGACTGGCTACACCTTC. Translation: CASSFDRATGYTF.

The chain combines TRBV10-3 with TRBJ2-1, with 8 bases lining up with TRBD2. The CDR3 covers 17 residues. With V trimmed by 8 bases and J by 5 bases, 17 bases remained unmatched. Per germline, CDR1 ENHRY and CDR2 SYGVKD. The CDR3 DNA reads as TGTGCCATCTTTAATCCCGACCCTAGCGGGTTTAACAATGAGCAGTTCTTC. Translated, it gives CAIFNPDPSGFNNEQFF.

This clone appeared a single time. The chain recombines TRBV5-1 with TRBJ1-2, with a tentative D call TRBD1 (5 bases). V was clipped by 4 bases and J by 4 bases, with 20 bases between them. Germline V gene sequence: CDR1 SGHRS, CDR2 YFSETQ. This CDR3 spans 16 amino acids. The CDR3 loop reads CASSAAWGRGSYGYTF. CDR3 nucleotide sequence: TGCGCCAGCAGCGCGGCGTGGGGACGGGGGAGCTATGGCTACACCTTC. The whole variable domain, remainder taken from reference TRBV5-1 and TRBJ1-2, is KAGVTQTPRYLIKTRGQQVTLSCSPISGHRSVSWYQQTPGQGLQFLFEYFSETQRNKGNFPGRFSGRQFSNSRSEMNVSTLELGDSALYLCASSAAWGRGSYGYTFGSGTRLTVV.

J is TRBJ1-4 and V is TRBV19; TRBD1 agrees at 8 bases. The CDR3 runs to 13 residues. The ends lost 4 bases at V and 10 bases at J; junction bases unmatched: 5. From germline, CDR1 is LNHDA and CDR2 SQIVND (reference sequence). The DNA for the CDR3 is TGTGCCAGTAGTACAGGGGGCTTAGGAAAACTGTTTTTT. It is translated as CASSTGGLGKLFF. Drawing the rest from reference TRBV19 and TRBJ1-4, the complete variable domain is DGGITQSPKYLFRKEGQNVTLSCEQNLNHDAMYWYRQDPGQGLRLIYYSQIVNDFQKGDIAEGYSVSREKKESFPLTVTSAQKNPTAFYLCASSTGGLGKLFFGSGTQLSVL.

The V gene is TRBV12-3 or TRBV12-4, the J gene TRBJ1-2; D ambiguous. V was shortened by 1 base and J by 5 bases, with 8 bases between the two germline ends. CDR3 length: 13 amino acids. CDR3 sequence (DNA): TGTGCCAGCAGTTTAGACGGACTGTATGGCTACACCTTC. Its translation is CASSLDGLYGYTF.

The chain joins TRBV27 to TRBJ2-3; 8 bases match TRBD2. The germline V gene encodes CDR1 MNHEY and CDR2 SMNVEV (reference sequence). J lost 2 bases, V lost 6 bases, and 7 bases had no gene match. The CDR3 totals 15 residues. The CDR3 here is CASRDTSGTTDTQYF. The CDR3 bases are TGTGCCAGCAGGGATACTAGCGGAACCACAGATACGCAGTATTTT.

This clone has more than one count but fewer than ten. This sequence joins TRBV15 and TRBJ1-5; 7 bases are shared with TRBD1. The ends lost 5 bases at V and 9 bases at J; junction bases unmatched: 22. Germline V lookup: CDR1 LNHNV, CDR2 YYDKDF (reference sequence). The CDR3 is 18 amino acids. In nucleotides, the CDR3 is TGTGCCACCAGCGGTACAGGGGACGCGTGGGATCTTTCTGGGCCCCAGCATTTT. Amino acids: CATSGTGDAWDLSGPQHF.

The CDR3 spells CASSLTGQSEAFF. The CDR3 DNA follows: TGTGCCAGCAGCTTAACGGGACAGTCTGAAGCTTTCTTT. The chain uses TRBV7-3 and TRBJ1-1; 7 nucleotides agree with TRBD1. Germline values: CDR1 SGHTA, CDR2 FQGTGA. V gave up 0 bases and J gave up 6 bases; unmatched junction bases: 1. This CDR3 region has 13 residues.

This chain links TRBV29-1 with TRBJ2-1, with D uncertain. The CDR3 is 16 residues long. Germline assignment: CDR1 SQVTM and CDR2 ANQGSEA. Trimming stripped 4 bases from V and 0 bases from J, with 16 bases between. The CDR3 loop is CSVVPTALGSYNEQFF. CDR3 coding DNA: TGCAGCGTTGTCCCGACTGCCCTGGGCTCCTACAATGAGCAGTTCTTC.